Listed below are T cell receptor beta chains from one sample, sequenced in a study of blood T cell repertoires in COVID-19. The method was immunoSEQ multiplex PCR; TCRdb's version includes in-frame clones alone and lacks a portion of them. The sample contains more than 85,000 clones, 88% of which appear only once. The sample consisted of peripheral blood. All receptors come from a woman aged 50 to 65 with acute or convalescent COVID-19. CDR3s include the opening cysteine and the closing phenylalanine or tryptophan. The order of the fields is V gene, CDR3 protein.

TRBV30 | CAWSVRGGRSSYEQYF
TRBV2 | CASRTTSGNYEQYF
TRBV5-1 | CASSRPETSVSYEQYF
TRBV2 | CASTPGTGTNQPQHF
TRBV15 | CATSRGTSSHEQFF
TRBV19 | CASRREGAYGYTF
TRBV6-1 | CASSENRDRDQPQHF
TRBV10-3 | CAIRGGQGPLSTNTGELFF
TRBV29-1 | CSAQGAFYEQYF
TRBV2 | CASSADSTNQPQHF
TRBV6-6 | CASRDGARVDTQYF
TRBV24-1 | CATSDPAAGQTPGANVLTF
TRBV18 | CASSPGQGKGFVTEAFF
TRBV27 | CASSLQGSNTGELFF
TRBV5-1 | CASSGLAGYNEQFF
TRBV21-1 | CASSKVRGRNEQYF
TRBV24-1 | CATSSPTGTSSHEQFF
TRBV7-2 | CASSFRTGVETQYF
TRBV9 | CASSVGTSGNNEQFF
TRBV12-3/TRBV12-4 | CASSLDSSYEQYF
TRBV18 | CASSPGLGRDTQYF
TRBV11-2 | CASSTGETQYF
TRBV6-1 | CASSEGGGAGTDTQYF
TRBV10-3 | CATMTGQPNQPQHF
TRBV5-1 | CASRNSGHSYNEQFF
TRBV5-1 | CASSLGPGANVLTF
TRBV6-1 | CASSEDIGGIAFF
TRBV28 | CASSSALAGVSLGYVYEQFF
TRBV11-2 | CASSPDRERFSEQFF
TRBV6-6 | CASSPTGFFSYNSPLHF
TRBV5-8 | CASSPGQGLMNTEAFF
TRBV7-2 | CASSVIAAELVKQLF
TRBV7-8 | CASSATIWDSGGEQYF
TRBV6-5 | CASSSRTGLGTDTQYF
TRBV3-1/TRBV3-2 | CASSQGSGNNQPQHF
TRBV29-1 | CSVQTGVQETQYF
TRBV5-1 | CASSQDRVDEKLFF
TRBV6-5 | CASSLLRTSYNEQFF
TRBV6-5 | CASRPRTANSYEQYF
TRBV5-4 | CASSQSGSSYNEQFF
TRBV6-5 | CASSRGLAGVDEQFF
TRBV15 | CATDPGPSGPPQETQYF
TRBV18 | CASSRSTSGDTEAFF
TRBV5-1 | CASSRGQANYGYTF
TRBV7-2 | CASSLDQIANTGELFF
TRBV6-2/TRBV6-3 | CASSLGLAATYEQYF
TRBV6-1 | CASSEGTGSASLHF
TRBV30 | CAWSQSGANVLTF
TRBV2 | CASSEGTADNSPLHF
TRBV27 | CASSSQRVLAGPITGELFF
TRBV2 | CASSAGPSVYEQYF
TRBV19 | CASSRSLNTEAFF
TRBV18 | CASSPSTDTQYF
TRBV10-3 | CAISESGGNREKLFF
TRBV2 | CASSDGQGLEHEQFF
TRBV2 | CASINPLRNEKLFF
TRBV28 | CASGPRYEQYF
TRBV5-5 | CASSLAFGTVTDTQYF
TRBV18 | CASSPQGGVNTEAFF